The clone carrying this T cell receptor beta chain was recorded at least ten times. cDNA molecules carried unique molecular identifiers, and template switching added a universal primer site. TCRdb fed the 5' RACE reads into MiXCR, producing one record per CDR3 protein. The sample records a few hundred thousand distinct CDR3 sequences, roughly 8.7% being singletons. The data are from a study of identical twins. Germline V gives CDR1 SGHVS, CDR2 FQNEAQ. This CDR3 has 14 residues. The V and J ends lost 3 bases and 5 bases, in that order; junction bases with no gene match: 7. This same sample was also taken into another study, of yellow fever vaccine responses in identical twins.

The clonotype originates from a woman under 30 in good health. The sequenced sample was CD8+ T cells sorted from blood. The chain recombines TRBV7-8 with TRBJ2-7; TRBD2 matches at 7 bases. CDR3 DNA: TGTGCCAGCAGCTTGAGCGGGGATACCAACGAGCAGTACTTC. Residues: CASSLSGDTNEQYF. Using reference TRBV7-8 and TRBJ2-7 for the parts outside the CDR3, the full variable domain is GAGVSQSPRYKVAKRGQDVALRCDPISGHVSLFWYQQALGQGPEFLTYFQNEAQLDKSGLPSDRFFAERPEGSVSTLKIQRTQQEDSAVYLCASSLSGDTNEQYFGPGTRLTVT.